Following are 7 T cell receptor beta chains from one sample sequenced in a study of cytomegalovirus exposure and HLA in healthy donors. The PCR employed 60 Vbeta primers together with 13 Jbeta primers. Assay used: immunoSEQ multiplex PCR; TCRdb lists only in-frame clones, some missing. The sample consists of approximately 200,000 clones, 79% of them appearing once. Sequenced sample: PBMCs. Every receptor here comes from a girl aged 10-17 years in good health and CMV-seropositive.

In this sample, this clone turned up a few times. The V call is TRBV13, the J call TRBJ2-2; TRBD2 matches at 7 bases. This CDR3 has 15 residues. The ends lost 2 bases at V and 5 bases at J; junction bases unmatched: 5. CDR1 is PRHDT and CDR2 is FYEKMQ in the germline V gene (reference sequence). The CDR3 protein is CASSLLAGETGELFF. The CDR3 nucleotides read TGTGCCAGCAGCTTATTGGCGGGGGAGACCGGGGAGCTGTTTTTT. The whole variable domain, remainder taken from reference TRBV13 and TRBJ2-2, is AAGVIQSPRHLIKEKRETATLKCYPIPRHDTVYWYQQGPGQDPQFLISFYEKMQSDKGSIPDRFSAQQFSDYHSELNMSSLELGDSALYFCASSLLAGETGELFFGEGSRLTVL.

This CDR3 is CAIRGTGVNEQYF. CDR3 in DNA: TGTGCCATCAGGGGGACAGGGGTAAACGAGCAGTACTTC. The chain combines TRBV10-3 with TRBJ2-7, with 10 positions matching TRBD1. The germline V gene has CDR1 ENHRY and CDR2 SYGVKD. V was pared by 6 bases and J by 5 bases, with 4 bases of the junction left unmatched. This CDR3 spans 13 amino acids.

The rearrangement uses TRBV5-1 and TRBJ1-2, with 8 bases that match TRBD1. The germline V gene encodes CDR1 SGHRS and CDR2 YFSETQ. CDR3 length: 13 amino acids. J gave up 0 bases and V 8 bases, and 3 bases lay outside the gene matches. The CDR3 region has the DNA TGCGCCAGGACAGGGGCGGCTAACTATGGCTACACCTTC. Translation: CARTGAANYGYTF.

The rearrangement links TRBV2 to TRBJ1-6; no firm D call. CDR1 is SNHLY and CDR2 is FYNNEI in the germline V gene. CDR3 length: 15 residues. Trimming cost V 2 bases and J 4 bases, with 9 bases left between them. The CDR3 bases are TGTGCCAGCAGTGAAATAGCAGCATATAATTCACCCCTCCACTTT. Translation: CASSEIAAYNSPLHF. The whole variable domain, remainder taken from reference TRBV2 and TRBJ1-6, is EPEVTQTPSHQVTQMGQEVILRCVPISNHLYFYWYRQILGQKVEFLVSFYNNEISEKSEIFDDQFSVERPDGSNFTLKIRSTKLEDSAMYFCASSEIAAYNSPLHFGNGTRLTVT.

V usage is TRBV11-2 and J usage is TRBJ1-2; possible D gene TRBD1, 5 bases. Germline V gives CDR1 SGHAT, CDR2 FQNNGV. This CDR3 is built from 18 residues. Deletions cut 2 bases from V and 2 bases from J, with 21 bases between. This chain's CDR3 is CASSLNVGVGGTNYGYTF. CDR3 in DNA: TGTGCCAGCAGCTTAAACGTCGGAGTGGGGGGTACAAACTATGGCTACACCTTC.

J is TRBJ2-5 and V is TRBV11-2; 9 bases map to TRBD1. Germline CDR1 is SGHAT and CDR2 is FQNNGV. The CDR3 consists of 14 residues. The V segment lost 5 bases and the J segment 3 bases; nucleotides outside the gene matches: 4. Written as DNA, the CDR3 is TGTGCCAGCAGCAACCGGGACAGGGAAGAGACCCAGTACTTC. Its translation: CASSNRDREETQYF.

This clone appeared a single time. The rearrangement links TRBV11-2 to TRBJ2-7; 9 bases fit TRBD1. The CDR3 spans 16 residues. CDR1 and CDR2 (germline): SGHAT, FQNNGV. Losses at the gene ends were 1 base for V and 3 bases for J; bases not matched to a gene: 7. CDR3 sequence reads: CASSLGVGTGRYEQYF. The DNA of the CDR3 is TGTGCCAGCAGCTTAGGAGTTGGGACAGGGCGCTACGAGCAGTACTTC. Supplemented by reference TRBV11-2 and TRBJ2-7, the full variable domain reads EAGVAQSPRYKIIEKRQSVAFWCNPISGHATLYWYQQILGQGPKLLIQFQNNGVVDDSQLPKDRFSAERLKGVDSTLKIQPAKLEDSAVYLCASSLGVGTGRYEQYFGPGTRLTVT.